This T cell receptor (beta chain) came from a study of CD8+CD57+ T cells in acquired aplastic anemia (dated by TCRdb to the late 2010s). Describing the broader study: DNA extracted from sorted CD4+ and CD8+ cells had a mean of 3.2 ug, with a range of about 0.18 to 27.4 ug. Study-wide conclusions, independent of this receptor: Although around 30 CD8+ CDR3 sequences were shared by patients and controls, these sequences appeared highly expressed in patients and within the immunodominant clones of patients. No significant difference in CD8+ Simpson's diversity was found between patients and healthy controls (P=0.060).

The sample holds many counts of this clonotype. Its antigen remains unidentified. Base qualities are not recorded, but no much larger clone differs from it by a single base. TCR beta VDJ combination and CDR3 sequence profiling used genomic DNA as the template. An Illumina HiSeq 2000 was the platform used for TCR repertoire sequencing. The original pipeline was this. TRBV/TRBJ rearrangement plots, CDR3 size and DJ length profiles, and Simpson's diversity index were used to assess repertoires. The immunodominant clone was defined as the most abundant DNA sequence in deep sequencing data. CDR3 amino acid sequences were screened for sharing across subjects and compared with published repertoires and the VDJdb database. TCRdb handled the public reads itself, with Q25 trimming in fastp and clone calling in MiXCR, and kept productive beta chains. Identical CDR3 protein sequences are pooled into one entry, listed with their most common genes and DNA. These V and J calls are TCRdb output, not the study's own analysis. This sample holds about 190,000 distinct CDR3 sequences; less than 65% were observed only once. About 43% of the sample belongs to the ten largest clones.

The CDR3, cysteine through phenylalanine, is 17 amino acids long. Just CDR3 DNA is preserved here, 51 bases in frame from base 1. Germline trimming amounts to 4 bases on V and 2 bases on J, with 12 as the count of junction bases outside the gene matches. According to the germline V gene, CDR1 reads ENHRY and CDR2 reads SYGVKD. TCR repertoires of sorted CD4+ and CD8+ blood T cells from severe aplastic anemia patients and healthy subjects were deep-sequenced in the study. Ficoll-Paque density gradient centrifugation was used to isolate peripheral blood mononuclear cells. Before DNA extraction, CD4+ and CD8+ T cells were sorted by FACS or by magnetic beads.

Specimen: sorted CD4+, CD8+, or CD8+CD57+ T cells (not recorded which) from PBMCs. This TCR derives from a human donor with severe aplastic anemia or a healthy control (not recorded which). The rearranged chain carries TRBV10-3 and TRBJ2-5, with 8 bases aligning to TRBD1. The CDR3 is CAISAGFQGAEQETQYF. The DNA sequence follows: TGTGCCATCAGTGCCGGATTCCAGGGGGCGGAACAAGAGACCCAGTACTTC.